This TCR beta chain was sequenced in a study of beta chain features in type 1 diabetes. The sample holds a few counts of this clone. Its matching antigen is unknown. Germline CDR1 and CDR2: MNHEY and SMNVEV (reference sequence). The CDR3 extends over 15 amino acids. The V segment lost 5 bases and the J segment 10 bases; nucleotides outside the gene matches: 13. Cell sorting via CD45RO/CCR7/CD25/CD127/CD95/CD27 was performed to obtain CD4+ naive, central memory, regulatory and stem cell-like memory cells. Study outcomes and limitations: A definitive answer on HLA type influencing TCRB rearrangement was not reached here.

The entirety of the isolated RNA underwent reverse transcription, so expressed TCRB transcripts were sequenced. TCRdb keeps only in-frame clones here, not all; method: immunoSEQ multiplex PCR. The profile covers over 300,000 clones, with around 7.6% appearing a single time and 0.44% taken by the ten largest. This sequence was found in a woman aged 18-29 years in good health. The chain employs TRBV27 and TRBJ2-7; TRBD1 aligns across 11 bases. Sequencing input: central memory CD4+ T cells from blood. DNA for the CDR3: TGTGCCAGCAGTGTCTCCCCCGGGACAGGGGGGACTCAGTACTTC. Protein sequence: CASSVSPGTGGTQYF.